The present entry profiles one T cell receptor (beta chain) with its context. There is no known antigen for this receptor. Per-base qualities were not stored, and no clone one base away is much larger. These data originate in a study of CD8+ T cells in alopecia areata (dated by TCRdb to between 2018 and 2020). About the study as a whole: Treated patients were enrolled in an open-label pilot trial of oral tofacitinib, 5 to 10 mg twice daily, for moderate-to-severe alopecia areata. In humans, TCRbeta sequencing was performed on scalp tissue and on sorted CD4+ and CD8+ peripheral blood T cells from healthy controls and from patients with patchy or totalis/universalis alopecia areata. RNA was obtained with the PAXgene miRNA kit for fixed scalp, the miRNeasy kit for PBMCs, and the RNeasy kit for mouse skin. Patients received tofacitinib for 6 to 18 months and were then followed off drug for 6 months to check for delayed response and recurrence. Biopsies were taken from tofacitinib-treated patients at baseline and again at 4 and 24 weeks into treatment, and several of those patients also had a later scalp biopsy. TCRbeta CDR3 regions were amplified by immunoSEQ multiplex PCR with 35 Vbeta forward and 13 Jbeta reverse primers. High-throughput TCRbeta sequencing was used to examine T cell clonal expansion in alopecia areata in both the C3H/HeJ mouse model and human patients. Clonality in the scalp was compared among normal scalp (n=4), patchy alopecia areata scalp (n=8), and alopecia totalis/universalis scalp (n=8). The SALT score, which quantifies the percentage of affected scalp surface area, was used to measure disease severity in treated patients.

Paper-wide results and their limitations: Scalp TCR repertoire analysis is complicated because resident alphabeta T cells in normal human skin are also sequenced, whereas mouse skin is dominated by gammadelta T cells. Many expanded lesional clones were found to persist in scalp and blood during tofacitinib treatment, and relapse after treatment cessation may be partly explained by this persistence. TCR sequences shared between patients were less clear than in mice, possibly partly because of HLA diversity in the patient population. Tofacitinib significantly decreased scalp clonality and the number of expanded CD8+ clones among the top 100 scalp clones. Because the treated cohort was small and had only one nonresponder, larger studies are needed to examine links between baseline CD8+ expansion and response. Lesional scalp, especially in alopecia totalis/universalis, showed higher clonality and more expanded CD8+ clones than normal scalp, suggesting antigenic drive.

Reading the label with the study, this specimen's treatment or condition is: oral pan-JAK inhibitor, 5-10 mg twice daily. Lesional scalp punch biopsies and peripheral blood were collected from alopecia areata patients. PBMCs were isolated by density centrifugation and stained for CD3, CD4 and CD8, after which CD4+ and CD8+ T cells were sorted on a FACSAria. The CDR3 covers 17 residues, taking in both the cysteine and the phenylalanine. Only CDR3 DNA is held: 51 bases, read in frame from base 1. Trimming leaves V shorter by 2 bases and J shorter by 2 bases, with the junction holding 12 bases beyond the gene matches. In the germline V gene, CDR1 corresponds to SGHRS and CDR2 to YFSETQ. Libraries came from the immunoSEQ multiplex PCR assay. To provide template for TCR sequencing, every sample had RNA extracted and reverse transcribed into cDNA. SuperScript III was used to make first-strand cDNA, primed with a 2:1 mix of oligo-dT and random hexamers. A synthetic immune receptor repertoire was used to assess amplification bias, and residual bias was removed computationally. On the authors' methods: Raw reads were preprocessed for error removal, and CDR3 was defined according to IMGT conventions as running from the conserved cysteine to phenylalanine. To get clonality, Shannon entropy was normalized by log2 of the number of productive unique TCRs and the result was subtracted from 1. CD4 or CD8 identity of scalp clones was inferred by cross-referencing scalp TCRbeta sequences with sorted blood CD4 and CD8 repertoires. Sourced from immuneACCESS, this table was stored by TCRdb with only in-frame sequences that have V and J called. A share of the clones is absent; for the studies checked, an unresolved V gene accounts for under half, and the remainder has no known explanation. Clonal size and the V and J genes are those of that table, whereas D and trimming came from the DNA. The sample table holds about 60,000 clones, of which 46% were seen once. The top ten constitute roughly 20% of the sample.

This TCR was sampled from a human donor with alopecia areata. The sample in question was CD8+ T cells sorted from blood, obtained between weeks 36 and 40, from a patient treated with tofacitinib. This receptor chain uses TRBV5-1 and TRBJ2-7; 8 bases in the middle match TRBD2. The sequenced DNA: TGCGCCAGCAGCTTAGCTCCGACACGGGAGGGAACCTACGAGCAGTACTTC. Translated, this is CASSLAPTREGTYEQYF.